This T cell receptor (beta chain) appears in the sequencing data of a study of Ad26.COV2.S vaccination and SARS-CoV-2 variants. Broader study findings: Reported post-vaccination CD8+ and CD4+ T cell responses to spike showed substantial breadth.

Sequenced by immunoSEQ multiplex PCR; TCRdb stores in-frame clones only, minus some. This repertoire shows about 350,000 clones, about 85% found once; its top ten account for around 3.3%. Points on this clone: Antigen: not known.

As for treatment: about 20 received Ad26.COV2.S at low or high dose, single or two shots; about five received placebo; per-sample allocation not given. Sampling occurred on day 63 after the first vaccine or placebo injection. This Boston cohort included adults aged 18-55 years. The vaccine antigen was prefusion-stabilized Wuhan SARS-CoV-2 spike. The length of the CDR3 is 16 residues. The germline V gene encodes CDR1 SGDLS and CDR2 YYNGEE. The trim removed 1 base at V and 5 bases at J, leaving 7 bases unmatched. The starting material was peripheral blood, obtained in a trial of Ad26.COV2.S vaccine versus placebo. This sequence joins TRBV9 and TRBJ2-7; TRBD2 aligns across 12 bases. The source of this sequence is a person aged 18-65 years who received the Ad26.COV2.S COVID-19 vaccine or a placebo. The CDR3 here is CASSVTGTSGWNEQYF. DNA for the CDR3: TGTGCCAGCAGCGTAACTGGGACTAGCGGGTGGAACGAGCAGTACTTC.